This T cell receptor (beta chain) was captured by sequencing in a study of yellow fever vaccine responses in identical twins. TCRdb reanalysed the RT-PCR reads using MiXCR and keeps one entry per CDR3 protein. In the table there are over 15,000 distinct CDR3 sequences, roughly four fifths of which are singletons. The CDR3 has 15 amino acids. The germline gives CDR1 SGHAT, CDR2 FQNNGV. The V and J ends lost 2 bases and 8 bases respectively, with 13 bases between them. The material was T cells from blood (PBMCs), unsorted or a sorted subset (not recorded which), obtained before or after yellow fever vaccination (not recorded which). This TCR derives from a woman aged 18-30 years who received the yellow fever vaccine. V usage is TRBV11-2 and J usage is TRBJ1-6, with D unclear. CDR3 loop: CASSLSGNRDSPLHF. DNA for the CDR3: TGTGCCAGCAGCTTATCTGGGAATCGGGATTCACCCCTCCACTTT. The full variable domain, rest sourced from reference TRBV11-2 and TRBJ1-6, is EAGVAQSPRYKIIEKRQSVAFWCNPISGHATLYWYQQILGQGPKLLIQFQNNGVVDDSQLPKDRFSAERLKGVDSTLKIQPAKLEDSAVYLCASSLSGNRDSPLHFGNGTRLTVT.